A selection of T cell receptor beta chains follows, all from one sample in a study of blood T cell repertoires in COVID-19. The method was immunoSEQ multiplex PCR; TCRdb's version includes in-frame clones alone and lacks a portion of them. Counted here are about 230,000 clones, around four fifths occurring once; the ten biggest clones make up roughly 30%. The sequenced sample was peripheral blood. These receptors were taken from a man aged 35 to 55 with acute or convalescent COVID-19. The CDR3 runs from the conserved cysteine through the conserved F or W. The order of the fields is clone size, D gene, J gene, V gene, CDR3 DNA, CDR3 protein. A D gene is named only where the DNA matches it firmly. Clone size is shown for a subset of rows, as once, few, many or a class of expanded clone.

clone size: .
D gene: .
J gene: TRBJ1-1
V gene: TRBV5-1
CDR3 DNA: TGCGCCAGCAGCTTGTACGGGCCTCGGGAGGGACCTGAAGCTTTCTTT
CDR3 protein: CASSLYGPREGPEAFF

clone size: few
D gene: TRBD1
J gene: TRBJ1-1
V gene: TRBV6-2/TRBV6-3
CDR3 DNA: TGTGCCAGCAGTTACGCGACAGGGCGGGTGAACACTGAAGCTTTCTTT
CDR3 protein: CASSYATGRVNTEAFF

clone size: .
D gene: .
J gene: TRBJ1-3
V gene: TRBV7-9
CDR3 DNA: TGTGCCAGCAGCTTAGTGTCGGGGGCTGGAAACACCATATATTTT
CDR3 protein: CASSLVSGAGNTIYF

clone size: .
D gene: .
J gene: TRBJ1-1
V gene: TRBV11-3
CDR3 DNA: TGTGCCAGCAGCTTAGGGGGAGCGCCCGTCACTGAAGCTTTCTTT
CDR3 protein: CASSLGGAPVTEAFF

clone size: .
D gene: TRBD1
J gene: TRBJ1-4
V gene: TRBV29-1
CDR3 DNA: TGCAGCGTTGGACAGGGGGCCTTTGAAAAACTGTTTTTT
CDR3 protein: CSVGQGAFEKLFF

clone size: .
D gene: .
J gene: TRBJ2-3
V gene: TRBV6-5
CDR3 DNA: TGTGCCAGCAGTCCGGGGAAGGGGGAAACAGATACGCAGTATTTT
CDR3 protein: CASSPGKGETDTQYF

clone size: .
D gene: TRBD1
J gene: TRBJ2-2
V gene: TRBV5-4
CDR3 DNA: TGTGCCAGCAGCTCTGACAGGGGGAGAATCGGGGAGCTGTTTTTT
CDR3 protein: CASSSDRGRIGELFF

clone size: .
D gene: .
J gene: TRBJ2-2
V gene: TRBV7-6
CDR3 DNA: TGTGCCAGCAGCTTAGAACGACTCGAGAACACCGGGGAGCTGTTTTTT
CDR3 protein: CASSLERLENTGELFF

clone size: .
D gene: .
J gene: TRBJ2-6
V gene: TRBV4-2
CDR3 DNA: TGTGCCAGCAGCCTAAGACAGGGACTCTCTGGGGCCAACGTCCTGACTTTC
CDR3 protein: CASSLRQGLSGANVLTF

clone size: .
D gene: .
J gene: TRBJ1-1
V gene: TRBV9
CDR3 DNA: TGTGCCAGCAGTGCCCCCCCTGGGCCTGAAGCTTTCTTT
CDR3 protein: CASSAPPGPEAFF

clone size: .
D gene: .
J gene: TRBJ2-5
V gene: TRBV7-3
CDR3 DNA: TGTGCCAGCAGCTTAAGCCTCGACAGAAAGGAGACCCAGTACTTC
CDR3 protein: CASSLSLDRKETQYF

clone size: .
D gene: .
J gene: TRBJ1-2
V gene: TRBV4-2
CDR3 DNA: TGTGCCAGCAGCCAAGGGCAGGGGTATGGCTACACCTTC
CDR3 protein: CASSQGQGYGYTF

clone size: once
D gene: .
J gene: TRBJ2-3
V gene: TRBV7-3
CDR3 DNA: TGTGCCAGCAGCCACGGGTTCGGGACACCAACAGATACGCAGTATTTT
CDR3 protein: CASSHGFGTPTDTQYF

clone size: .
D gene: .
J gene: TRBJ1-2
V gene: TRBV7-2
CDR3 DNA: TGTGCCAGCAGCGTCCAGGACTCGAGAGTCCATGGCTACACCTTC
CDR3 protein: CASSVQDSRVHGYTF

clone size: once
D gene: .
J gene: TRBJ1-1
V gene: TRBV19
CDR3 DNA: TGTGCCAGTAGTCTCGGGACTCGGAACACTGAAGCTTTCTTT
CDR3 protein: CASSLGTRNTEAFF

clone size: .
D gene: TRBD2
J gene: TRBJ2-7
V gene: TRBV18
CDR3 DNA: TGTGCCAGCTCACCATCAGCGGGAGCCTACGAGCAGTACTTC
CDR3 protein: CASSPSAGAYEQYF

clone size: .
D gene: .
J gene: TRBJ1-1
V gene: TRBV29-1
CDR3 DNA: TGCAGCGCCCGCGGCGGGGGTAAAACTGAAGCTTTCTTT
CDR3 protein: CSARGGGKTEAFF

clone size: .
D gene: TRBD2
J gene: TRBJ2-4
V gene: TRBV27
CDR3 DNA: TGTGCCAGCAGTTTGGTTTTGGGGGGGAGGGACATTCAGTACTTC
CDR3 protein: CASSLVLGGRDIQYF

clone size: once
D gene: .
J gene: TRBJ1-2
V gene: TRBV10-3
CDR3 DNA: TGTGCCATCAGCACCGAGGCAGTCTATGGCTACACCTTC
CDR3 protein: CAISTEAVYGYTF

clone size: .
D gene: .
J gene: TRBJ1-2
V gene: TRBV5-1
CDR3 DNA: TGCGCCAGCAGTAGTCAGGACAGTGGCTACACCTTC
CDR3 protein: CASSSQDSGYTF

clone size: .
D gene: TRBD1
J gene: TRBJ1-1
V gene: TRBV28
CDR3 DNA: TGTGCCAGCAGGACCCGACAGGGTTACGGCACTGAAGCTTTCTTT
CDR3 protein: CASRTRQGYGTEAFF

clone size: .
D gene: TRBD1
J gene: TRBJ2-5
V gene: TRBV7-7
CDR3 DNA: TGTGCCAGCAGCTTGACCGGGACAGGGTTAGAGGAGACCCAGTACTTC
CDR3 protein: CASSLTGTGLEETQYF

clone size: .
D gene: .
J gene: TRBJ2-1
V gene: TRBV5-1
CDR3 DNA: TGCGCCAGCAGCATTAGCGGCTGGGGGAATGAGCAGTTCTTC
CDR3 protein: CASSISGWGNEQFF

clone size: .
D gene: .
J gene: TRBJ1-2
V gene: TRBV7-2
CDR3 DNA: TGTGCCAGCAGCTTATTGAGAGGTTATGGCTACACCTTC
CDR3 protein: CASSLLRGYGYTF

clone size: .
D gene: .
J gene: TRBJ2-3
V gene: TRBV7-9
CDR3 DNA: TGTGCCAGCAGCTACGGAGATACGCAGTATTTT
CDR3 protein: CASSYGDTQYF

clone size: few
D gene: TRBD2
J gene: TRBJ2-5
V gene: TRBV5-6
CDR3 DNA: TGTGCCAGCAGCTTGGGCGGGAGGGTGGCCCAAGAGACCCAGTACTTC
CDR3 protein: CASSLGGRVAQETQYF

clone size: once
D gene: TRBD1
J gene: TRBJ2-7
V gene: TRBV27
CDR3 DNA: TGTGCCAGCAGTCTCAGGGGGCTGCCCTACGAGCAGTACTTC
CDR3 protein: CASSLRGLPYEQYF

clone size: .
D gene: .
J gene: TRBJ1-5
V gene: TRBV19
CDR3 DNA: TGTGCCAGTAAGACAACGGCAGGGGTTAGTCGTCAGCCCCAGCATTTT
CDR3 protein: CASKTTAGVSRQPQHF

clone size: .
D gene: TRBD2
J gene: TRBJ2-1
V gene: TRBV2
CDR3 DNA: TGTGCCAGCAGTCTTAGCGGGAGGGCCAATGAGCAGTTCTTC
CDR3 protein: CASSLSGRANEQFF

clone size: .
D gene: TRBD1
J gene: TRBJ2-7
V gene: TRBV27
CDR3 DNA: TGTGCCAGCAGTTCCTCCAGGGGGAGTTACGAGCAGTACTTC
CDR3 protein: CASSSSRGSYEQYF

clone size: few
D gene: .
J gene: TRBJ1-1
V gene: TRBV16
CDR3 DNA: TGTGCCAGCAGCCAGACGGGGAACACTGAAGCTTTCTTT
CDR3 protein: CASSQTGNTEAFF

clone size: few
D gene: .
J gene: TRBJ2-5
V gene: TRBV5-5
CDR3 DNA: TGTGCCAGCAGCTTGGCAAGCGAAGAGACCCAGTACTTC
CDR3 protein: CASSLASEETQYF

clone size: .
D gene: .
J gene: TRBJ2-5
V gene: TRBV5-1
CDR3 DNA: TGCGCCAGCAGTACAGGGATCCAAGAGACCCAGTACTTC
CDR3 protein: CASSTGIQETQYF

clone size: .
D gene: TRBD1
J gene: TRBJ2-5
V gene: TRBV5-1
CDR3 DNA: TGCGCCAGCAGCTTGGTCGTTGGACAGGGAGGACAAGAGACCCAGTACTTC
CDR3 protein: CASSLVVGQGGQETQYF

clone size: .
D gene: TRBD1
J gene: TRBJ1-5
V gene: TRBV6-5
CDR3 DNA: TGTGCCAGCAGTTTAGGACAGGGGGATTATCAGCCCCAGCATTTT
CDR3 protein: CASSLGQGDYQPQHF

clone size: once
D gene: .
J gene: TRBJ1-2
V gene: TRBV6-5
CDR3 DNA: TGTGCCACGCATCTGACAGGCCGCTTCGATGGCTACACCTTC
CDR3 protein: CATHLTGRFDGYTF

clone size: .
D gene: TRBD2
J gene: TRBJ2-7
V gene: TRBV6-2/TRBV6-3
CDR3 DNA: TGTGCCAGCAGTTACTCGGGACTAGGGTTTGGGGAGCAGTACTTC
CDR3 protein: CASSYSGLGFGEQYF

clone size: .
D gene: TRBD1
J gene: TRBJ1-1
V gene: TRBV5-5
CDR3 DNA: TGTGCCAGCAGCACAGACAGGGGTAGGACTGAAGCTTTCTTT
CDR3 protein: CASSTDRGRTEAFF

clone size: few
D gene: TRBD1
J gene: TRBJ1-5
V gene: TRBV2
CDR3 DNA: TGTGCCAGCAGTGGGGCGGCAGGGGGACAGCCCCAGCATTTT
CDR3 protein: CASSGAAGGQPQHF

clone size: .
D gene: TRBD2
J gene: TRBJ2-1
V gene: TRBV19
CDR3 DNA: TGTGCCAGTAGTAGCCTAGCTAGCGGGAGATCTGGGGGGCGGCAGTTCTTC
CDR3 protein: CASSSLASGRSGGRQFF

clone size: .
D gene: TRBD1
J gene: TRBJ2-2
V gene: TRBV7-9
CDR3 DNA: TGTGCCAGCAGCACGGACAGGGGGCCCACCGGGGAGCTGTTTTTT
CDR3 protein: CASSTDRGPTGELFF

clone size: .
D gene: TRBD2
J gene: TRBJ2-2
V gene: TRBV5-1
CDR3 DNA: TGCGCCAGCAGCTTACACGGGGGGATCAACACCGGGGAGCTGTTTTTT
CDR3 protein: CASSLHGGINTGELFF

clone size: .
D gene: TRBD1
J gene: TRBJ2-2
V gene: TRBV29-1
CDR3 DNA: TGCAGCGTACGAGGGACAGGGGCCGGGGAGCTGTTTTTT
CDR3 protein: CSVRGTGAGELFF

clone size: .
D gene: .
J gene: TRBJ1-5
V gene: TRBV7-2
CDR3 DNA: TGTGCCAGCAGCTTAGATTCAGGGGCCCTTGGGCCCCAGCATTTT
CDR3 protein: CASSLDSGALGPQHF

clone size: .
D gene: TRBD1
J gene: TRBJ1-6
V gene: TRBV10-3
CDR3 DNA: TGTGCCACGATGACAGGGCATAATTCACCCCTCCACTTT
CDR3 protein: CATMTGHNSPLHF

clone size: .
D gene: .
J gene: TRBJ1-1
V gene: TRBV6-5
CDR3 DNA: TGTGCCAGCAGTTACTCGTTAGGGGCGGTTAACACTGAAGCTTTCTTT
CDR3 protein: CASSYSLGAVNTEAFF

clone size: .
D gene: TRBD1
J gene: TRBJ2-7
V gene: TRBV30
CDR3 DNA: TGTGCCTGGAGTCGGGACAGCTCCTACGAGCAGTACTTC
CDR3 protein: CAWSRDSSYEQYF

clone size: .
D gene: .
J gene: TRBJ2-3
V gene: TRBV4-3
CDR3 DNA: TGCGCCAGCAGCCAAGCCGCCTACTCGGAGGGAGATACGCAGTATTTT
CDR3 protein: CASSQAAYSEGDTQYF

clone size: .
D gene: TRBD2
J gene: TRBJ2-1
V gene: TRBV12-5
CDR3 DNA: TGTGCTAGTGGTTCGAGACTAGCGATTTATAATGAGCAGTTCTTC
CDR3 protein: CASGSRLAIYNEQFF